Described below is a single TCR beta chain sequence and its context. Its target is unknown. This record comes from a study of blood T cells in healthy people across ages. Overall study results and limits: Conclusively comparing naive with antigen-experienced cells was impossible with unsorted PBMCs.

PCR was performed a second time for roughly 7 to 11 cycles using a sample-barcoded 5' primer and a J-beta primer mix. MiXCR, applied by TCRdb to the 5' RACE reads, yields one record per CDR3 protein. Of 780,000 or so distinct CDR3 sequences in the sample, roughly three fifths were seen once. Collection of around 10 milliliters of peripheral blood was performed for each donor. Isolation yielded PBMCs, at least 7 million per sample, in every case. The CDR3 runs to 14 residues. V was cut by 0 bases and J by 3 bases, with 8 bases left in between. Per germline, CDR1 MGHRA and CDR2 YSYEKL. The chain links TRBV4-1 to TRBJ1-1; tentative D call: TRBD1 (5 bases). This sequence originates from a man aged 40-49 years in good health. Material for sequencing was blood. This chain's CDR3 is CASSQEARDTEAFF. For the CDR3, the DNA is TGCGCCAGCAGCCAAGAGGCCAGGGACACTGAAGCTTTCTTT.